Below, 15 T cell receptor beta chains from the same sample are listed, as sequenced in a study of T cells in Graves' hyperthyroidism and ophthalmopathy. TCR beta CDR3 regions were amplified from RNA transcripts. TCR CDR3 regions were first amplified by RT-PCR with HTBI primers. TCRdb re-derived calls from the multiplex PCR reads in MiXCR, one entry per CDR3 protein. Of 300,000 to 450,000 distinct CDR3 sequences in the sample, approximately 25% are singletons; the top ten hold more than 60%. Input material: blood. All receptors come from a man aged 50 to 59 with Graves' hyperthyroidism.

The chain is built from TRBV12-3 or TRBV12-4 and TRBJ2-1; no clear D. The CDR3 has 11 residues. V gave up 5 bases and J gave up 8 bases, with 7 bases separating them. The DNA for the CDR3 is TGTGCCAGCAGTCCCGACTATGAGCAGTTCTTC. It yields the protein CASSPDYEQFF.

A note on this clonotype: This may be a read error, as it is one base from a much larger clone. This is likely a read error, given that the CDR3 carries no conserved phenylalanine or tryptophan at its end. This sequence joins TRBV7-9 and TRBJ2-7; TRBD2 agrees at 8 bases. The V and J ends lost 3 bases and 7 bases, in that order; junction bases with no gene match: 8. Germline values: CDR1 SEHNR, CDR2 FQNEAQ (reference sequence). The CDR3 sequence is 14 residues long. CDR3 loop: CASSLGSGGEEQYL. The CDR3 bases are TGTGCCAGCAGCTTGGGATCGGGGGGGGAAGAGCAGTACCTC.

Written as DNA, the CDR3 is TGTGCCAGCAGCACCAGCAGGGTCAACGAGCAGTACTTC. Its translation is CASSTSRVNEQYF. The rearrangement uses TRBV11-2 and TRBJ2-7, with a weak D call TRBD1 (5 bases). The V and J ends lost 5 bases and 5 bases respectively, with 13 bases between them. CDR1 is SGHAT and CDR2 is FQNNGV in the germline V gene. The CDR3 length is 13 residues.

This chain links TRBV6-1 with TRBJ2-3; 9 positions match TRBD2. Trimming took 6 bases from V and 2 from J; bases not matched to a gene: 9. Germline loops: CDR1 MNHNS, CDR2 SASEGT. This CDR3 has 16 amino acids. This CDR3 is CASSPIAGATTDTQYF. The DNA for the CDR3 is TGTGCCAGCAGCCCTATAGCGGGAGCCACCACAGATACGCAGTATTTT.

V usage is TRBV7-9 and J usage is TRBJ2-1, with D perhaps being TRBD1 or TRBD2 (5 bases each). Germline CDR1 and CDR2: SEHNR and FQNEAQ (reference sequence). V was pared by 5 bases and J by 5 bases, with 19 bases between. The CDR3 consists of 16 residues. The CDR3 region has the DNA TGTGCCAGCAGCCACCGGGGCAAAGACGTCCACAATGAGCAGTTCTTC. Translation: CASSHRGKDVHNEQFF.

This clonotype was observed many times. The J gene is TRBJ2-3, the V gene TRBV5-1; weak D call: TRBD2 (5 bases). CDR1 is SGHRS, CDR2 YFSETQ, per germline. Trimming left V 4 bases short and J 5 bases short, with 8 bases between. This CDR3 contains 12 residues. CDR3 region: CASSPRGDTQYF. The DNA for the CDR3 is TGCGCCAGCAGCCCCCGGGGAGATACGCAGTATTTT.

The chain couples TRBV6-1 to TRBJ2-1, with D tentatively TRBD2 (5 bases). CDR1 MNHNS and CDR2 SASEGT come from the germline V gene. V was shortened by 8 bases and J by 3 bases, with 17 bases between the two germline ends. The CDR3 totals 15 residues. The DNA for the CDR3 is TGTGCCAGCCGGCCTACGGGGTCGGGCTACAATGAGCAGTTCTTC. Encoded protein: CASRPTGSGYNEQFF.

This clonotype was picked up many times. The J gene is TRBJ2-1, the V gene TRBV5-1; 7 bases match TRBD1. Germline assignment: CDR1 SGHRS and CDR2 YFSETQ. J gave up 10 bases and V 0 bases, and 7 bases lay outside the gene matches. This CDR3 region has 14 residues. In DNA form, the CDR3 reads TGCGCCAGCAGCTTGGGACAGGGTTCTAGGGAGCAGTTCTTC. It specifies CASSLGQGSREQFF. Together with reference TRBV5-1 and TRBJ2-1, the CDR3 gives the full variable domain: KAGVTQTPRYLIKTRGQQVTLSCSPISGHRSVSWYQQTPGQGLQFLFEYFSETQRNKGNFPGRFSGRQFSNSRSEMNVSTLELGDSALYLCASSLGQGSREQFFGPGTRLTVL.

This clonotype has only a few counts. This chain joins TRBV5-1 and TRBJ2-2, with a weak D call TRBD1 (5 bases). The germline gives CDR1 SGHRS, CDR2 YFSETQ. The CDR3 totals 12 residues. Trimming removed 5 bases from V and 7 bases from J, with 9 bases in between. The CDR3 nucleotides are TGCGCCAGCAGAACGGACAACGGGGAGCTGTTTTTT. This codes for CASRTDNGELFF.

This clonotype was seen more than once but under ten times. CDR3 in amino acids: CASSPSLGLNTEAFF. The CDR3 DNA reads TGTGCCAGCTCACCAAGTCTCGGCCTGAACACTGAAGCTTTCTTT. This chain joins TRBV18 and TRBJ1-1, with D unresolved. Germline values: CDR1 KGHSH, CDR2 LQKENI. V lost 2 bases and J lost 0, with 10 bases in between. The CDR3 contains 15 residues.

This clonotype came up a few times. The gene calls are TRBV7-2 and TRBJ1-2; TRBD1 agrees at 7 bases. The germline CDR1 and CDR2 sequences are SGHTA and FQGNSA. The CDR3 contains 16 residues. The V gene end was trimmed by 4 bases and the J gene end by 0 bases; junction bases not matched to a gene: 8. CDR3 nucleotides: TGTGCCAGCAGCTCCCGGGACAGTACTTCTAACTATGGCTACACCTTC. Its translation is CASSSRDSTSNYGYTF.

This clonotype was counted at least ten times. The chain is built from TRBV3-1 and TRBJ2-1, with 9 bases identical to TRBD2. V trimming: 4 bases; J trimming: 8 bases; junction bases outside the gene matches: 6. The length of the CDR3 is 14 residues. Germline CDR1 reads LGHDT; CDR2 reads YNNKEL (reference sequence). The CDR3 here is CASSRVRGRDEQFF. CDR3 nucleotide sequence: TGTGCCAGCAGCCGCGTCCGCGGGAGGGATGAGCAGTTCTTC.

The rearrangement links TRBV6-1 to TRBJ2-5, with D unresolved. The CDR3 covers 13 residues. Germline CDR1 MNHNS, CDR2 SASEGT. V gave up 3 bases and J gave up 0 bases, with 5 bases separating them. CDR3 in DNA: TGTGCCAGCAGTGATGGGTACCAAGAGACCCAGTACTTC. It translates to CASSDGYQETQYF.

This clonotype was found many times. The chain uses TRBV5-1 and TRBJ2-1, with TRBD2 matching over 7 bases. The CDR3 sequence is 15 residues long. Germline trimming cut 0 bases from V and 8 bases from J; bases unmatched to any gene: 8. CDR1 is SGHRS, CDR2 YFSETQ, per germline. The CDR3 here is CASSLVSGTHHEQFF. Written as DNA, the CDR3 is TGCGCCAGCAGCTTGGTGAGCGGGACCCACCATGAGCAGTTCTTC.

The sample holds a few counts of this clonotype. This rearrangement joins TRBV6-2 or TRBV6-3 to TRBJ2-7; 7 nucleotides agree with TRBD1. The germline gives CDR1 MNHEY, CDR2 SVGEGT. Germline trimming cut 6 bases from V and 0 bases from J; bases unmatched to any gene: 5. The CDR3 consists of 14 residues. CDR3 DNA: TGTGCCAGCAGGGCAGGGGGTCCCTCCTACGAGCAGTACTTC. Amino acid sequence: CASRAGGPSYEQYF.